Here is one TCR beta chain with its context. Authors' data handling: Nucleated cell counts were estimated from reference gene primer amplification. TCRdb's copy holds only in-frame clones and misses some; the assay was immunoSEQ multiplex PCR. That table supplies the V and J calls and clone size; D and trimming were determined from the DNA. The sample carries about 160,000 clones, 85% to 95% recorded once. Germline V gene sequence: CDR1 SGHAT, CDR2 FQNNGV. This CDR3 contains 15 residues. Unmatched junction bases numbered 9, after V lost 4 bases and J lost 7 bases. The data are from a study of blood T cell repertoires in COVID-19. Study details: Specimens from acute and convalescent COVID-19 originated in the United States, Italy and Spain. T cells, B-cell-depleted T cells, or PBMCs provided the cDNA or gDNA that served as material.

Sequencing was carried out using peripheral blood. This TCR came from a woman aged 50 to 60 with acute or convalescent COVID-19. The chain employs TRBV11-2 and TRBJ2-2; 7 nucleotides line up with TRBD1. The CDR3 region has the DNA TGTGCCAGCAGCTACCGACAGGGTAGGGGCGGGGAGCTGTTTTTT. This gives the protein CASSYRQGRGGELFF.